This paragraph covers one T cell receptor (beta chain) sequence. The antigen is not known. The record originates from a study of beta chain features in type 1 diabetes. The ends were cut back, 6 bases at V and 7 bases at J, with 15 bases in the middle. Germline CDR1 and CDR2: MNHEY and SMNVEV (reference sequence). This CDR3 is 13 amino acids long. Findings and caveats of the study: Type 1 diabetes patients had moderately but significantly shorter TCRB CDR3s in all four CD4+ subsets.

The investigators reverse transcribed all of the isolated RNA, so they sequenced expressed TCRB transcripts. Measured with immunoSEQ multiplex PCR; TCRdb has only the in-frame clones, and not every one. Counted here are 300,000 to 400,000 clones, roughly 13% occurring once; the ten biggest clones make up about 0.016%. This chain connects TRBV27 to TRBJ1-2; D perhaps matches TRBD1 (5 bases). Sample: naive CD4+ T cells from blood. This TCR was sampled from a woman aged 18-30 years with type 1 diabetes. The CDR3 reads CASRQHNRSGYTF. CDR3 in DNA: TGTGCCAGCAGACAGCACAACAGGAGTGGCTACACCTTC.